The 23 T cell receptor beta chains in this list originate from one sample, sequenced in a study of cytomegalovirus exposure and HLA in healthy donors. The PCR contained 60 Vbeta and 13 Jbeta primers. TCRdb's copy holds only in-frame clones and misses some; the assay was immunoSEQ multiplex PCR. There are about 140,000 clones in the sample; just under 85% occur only once, and approximately 1.5% lies in the top ten. The specimen was PBMCs. These TCRs come from a man aged 25-45 years in good health and CMV-seropositive.

The chain is built from TRBV19 and TRBJ2-7; 7 bases agree with TRBD2. Per the germline V gene, CDR1 is LNHDA and CDR2 is SQIVND (reference sequence). V trimming: 3 bases; J trimming: 3 bases; junction bases outside the gene matches: 8. The CDR3 spans 15 residues. CDR3 sequence reads: CASSIDSGGIYEQYF. In nucleotides, the CDR3 is TGTGCCAGTAGTATCGATTCGGGAGGCATCTACGAGCAGTACTTC.

Details on this clone: The same CDR3 arises from other DNA sequences in this sample as well. The chain links TRBV5-1 to TRBJ2-3, with TRBD1 identical over 7 bases. With V trimmed by 0 bases and J by 1 base, 2 bases remained unmatched. The CDR3 contains 15 residues. Looked up from germline, CDR1 is SGHRS and CDR2 is YFSETQ. The CDR3 reads CASSLAGGGTDTQYF. CDR3 nucleotides: TGCGCCAGCAGCTTGGCAGGGGGTGGCACAGATACGCAGTATTTT.

This sequence joins TRBV11-3 and TRBJ2-7; maybe TRBD2 (7 bases). CDR1 and CDR2 from the germline V gene are SGHNT and YENEEA. Trimming cost V 5 bases and J 6 bases, with 20 bases left between them. The CDR3 extends over 15 amino acids. Written as DNA, the CDR3 is TGTGCCAGCAGCAACTCAGTGGGCGCGGGGGCCGAGCAGTACTTC. Translated, it gives CASSNSVGAGAEQYF.

The gene calls are TRBV18 and TRBJ1-1; D ambiguous. The V and J ends lost 8 bases and 1 base respectively, with 8 bases between them. The germline V gene encodes CDR1 KGHSH and CDR2 LQKENI. This CDR3 region has 12 residues. CDR3 protein: CASLGANTEAFF. As DNA, the CDR3 is TGTGCCAGCCTCGGAGCGAACACTGAAGCTTTCTTT.

The rearrangement joins TRBV18 to TRBJ2-7; 12 bases fit TRBD1. This CDR3 is 15 amino acids long. Germline V gene data show CDR1 as KGHSH and CDR2 as LQKENI. With V trimmed by 3 bases and J by 1 base, 1 base remained unmatched. CDR3 sequence reads: CASSPGQGASYEQYF. As DNA, the CDR3 is TGTGCCAGCTCACCGGGACAGGGGGCTTCCTACGAGCAGTACTTC.

This chain connects TRBV14 to TRBJ1-1, with TRBD1 matching 7 bases. The CDR3 is 14 amino acids. The germline V gene has CDR1 SGHDN and CDR2 FVKESK. J lost 2 bases, V lost 7 bases, and 7 bases had no gene match. The CDR3 nucleotides read TGTGCCAGCAACCGACAGGGAGGAAACACTGAAGCTTTCTTT. Translation gives CASNRQGGNTEAFF. Based on the CDR3 plus reference TRBV14 and TRBJ1-1, the full variable domain is EAGVTQFPSHSVIEKGQTVTLRCDPISGHDNLYWYRRVMGKEIKFLLHFVKESKQDESGMPNNRFLAERTGGTYSTLKVQPAELEDSGVYFCASNRQGGNTEAFFGQGTRLTVV.

V usage is TRBV28 and J usage is TRBJ2-7, with D perhaps TRBD1 (5 bases). Germline-derived CDR1 and CDR2 are MDHEN and SYDVKM. The ends were cut back, 2 bases at V and 1 base at J, with 12 bases in the middle. The CDR3 totals 15 residues. The DNA of the CDR3 is TGTGCCAGCAGTTTAATCCAGGGTGGGTCCTACGAGCAGTACTTC. This gives the protein CASSLIQGGSYEQYF.

The V gene is TRBV6-5, the J gene TRBJ1-2; 10 bases match TRBD1. Unmatched junction bases numbered 8, after V lost 0 bases and J lost 7 bases. This CDR3 comprises 16 residues. CDR1 MNHEY and CDR2 SVGAGI come from the germline V gene. CDR3 in DNA: TGTGCCAGCAGTTACTCGGCCGGGACAGGGGTCTCTGGCTACACCTTC. Encoded protein: CASSYSAGTGVSGYTF.

The chain is built from TRBV10-1 and TRBJ2-7; TRBD2 matches at 15 bases. The CDR3 runs to 16 residues. Per the germline V gene, CDR1 is WNHNN and CDR2 is SYGVQD (reference sequence). V gave up 7 bases and J gave up 3 bases; unmatched junction bases: 7. CDR3 loop: CASTRGLAGGRYEQYF. CDR3 coding DNA: TGCGCCAGCACCCGGGGACTAGCGGGAGGCCGCTACGAGCAGTACTTC.

On this clone: This specimen includes other DNA sequences encoding the same CDR3. The V gene is TRBV7-9, the J gene TRBJ1-4; 7 nucleotides agree with TRBD1. The CDR3 length is 15 residues. Germline loops: CDR1 SEHNR, CDR2 FQNEAQ (reference sequence). J was trimmed by 3 bases and V by 5 bases; bases with no gene match: 6. CDR3 amino acids: CASSLRGPSNEKLFF. The CDR3 region has the DNA TGTGCCAGCAGCCTAAGGGGGCCTTCTAATGAAAAACTGTTTTTT.

The chain couples TRBV5-1 to TRBJ2-2, with TRBD1 as a possible D gene (7 bases). From germline, CDR1 is SGHRS and CDR2 YFSETQ. Trimming took off 0 bases at V and 2 bases at J, with 14 bases between the two ends. The CDR3 is 17 residues long. The CDR3: CASSLGGDSLNTGELFF. The CDR3 nucleotides are TGCGCCAGCAGCTTGGGGGGGGACAGTCTCAACACCGGGGAGCTGTTTTTT.

The rearrangement uses TRBV11-1 and TRBJ2-5; tentative D call: TRBD1 (5 bases). Germline CDR1 and CDR2: SGHAT and FQDESV (reference sequence). The CDR3 contains 12 residues. The V end was cut by 5 bases, the J end by 3 bases, with 7 bases between. The DNA of the CDR3 is TGTGCCAGCAGCCCGACAGAAGAGACCCAGTACTTC. Amino acid sequence: CASSPTEETQYF.

The chain is built from TRBV4-2 and TRBJ2-1, with 11 bases identical to TRBD2. Germline-derived CDR1 and CDR2 are LGHNA and YNFKEQ. V was pared by 6 bases and J by 0 bases, with 4 bases of the junction left unmatched. The CDR3 has 16 residues. The CDR3 bases are TGTGCCAGCAGGAGAACTAGCGGGAGCTCCTACAATGAGCAGTTCTTC. The encoded protein is CASRRTSGSSYNEQFF.

The chain couples TRBV28 to TRBJ2-3; 10 bases line up with TRBD2. Germline values: CDR1 MDHEN, CDR2 SYDVKM. The CDR3 length is 15 residues. J lost 0 bases, V lost 5 bases, and 2 bases had no gene match. The CDR3 loop reads CASSHSGRSTDTQYF. The CDR3, as DNA: TGTGCCAGCAGTCATAGCGGGAGGAGCACAGATACGCAGTATTTT.

The count of this clone is one. This chain uses TRBV28 with TRBJ2-7; D not resolved. The germline V gene has CDR1 MDHEN and CDR2 SYDVKM. V was clipped by 3 bases and J by 0 bases, with 6 bases between them. The CDR3 has 13 amino acids. The CDR3 DNA follows: TGTGCCAGCAGTTTGAACTTCTCCTACGAGCAGTACTTC. This codes for CASSLNFSYEQYF.

J is TRBJ2-3 and V is TRBV4-1, with 10 bases fitting TRBD1. Looked up from germline, CDR1 is MGHRA and CDR2 is YSYEKL. The V and J ends lost 4 bases and 1 base, in that order; junction bases with no gene match: 8. The CDR3 covers 17 residues. The CDR3 reads CASSRAGTGARTDTQYF. The CDR3 DNA sequence: TGCGCCAGCAGCCGAGCCGGGACAGGGGCCCGCACAGATACGCAGTATTTT.

The CDR3 DNA follows: TGTGCCAGCAGCTCCCTCACAGGGACGGACATTCAGTACTTC. Its translation: CASSSLTGTDIQYF. V and J are TRBV7-9 and TRBJ2-4; the D gene is possibly TRBD1 (6 bases). The germline V gene encodes CDR1 SEHNR and CDR2 FQNEAQ (reference sequence). CDR3 length: 14 amino acids. The V and J ends lost 4 bases and 8 bases respectively, with 15 bases between them.

J is TRBJ2-5 and V is TRBV18; the match to TRBD1 covers 7 bases. Trimming at V came to 0 bases and at J to 3 bases, leaving 1 base not matched to a gene. CDR1 is KGHSH and CDR2 is LQKENI in the germline V gene. The CDR3 contains 14 residues. The CDR3 region is CASSPPGQKETQYF. For the CDR3, the DNA is TGTGCCAGCTCACCACCGGGACAGAAAGAGACCCAGTACTTC.

This clone has only a few counts. The chain employs TRBV2 and TRBJ1-2, with TRBD1 matching 9 bases. CDR1 is SNHLY, CDR2 FYNNEI, per germline. This CDR3 region has 14 residues. V was pared by 6 bases and J by 5 bases, with 7 bases of the junction left unmatched. As DNA, the CDR3 is TGTGCCAGCAGCCGGACCGACAGGGGGTATGGCTACACCTTC. This encodes CASSRTDRGYGYTF.

The J gene is TRBJ2-7, the V gene TRBV27, with D possibly matching TRBD1 (5 bases). CDR1 and CDR2 from the germline V gene are MNHEY and SMNVEV (reference sequence). Between the trimmed V and J ends, which lost 6 bases and 5 bases, there was a span of 26 bases. The CDR3 is 17 residues long. CDR3 sequence: CASSPIGVEGAGDEQYF. The DNA of the CDR3 is TGTGCCAGCAGCCCCATAGGCGTCGAAGGGGCTGGCGACGAGCAGTACTTC.

Regarding this clone: One junction end disagrees with the germline gene, perhaps due to a read error. The rearrangement links TRBV7-9 to TRBJ1-4, with D perhaps TRBD1 (6 bases). CDR1 and CDR2 (germline): SEHNR, FQNEAQ (reference sequence). The CDR3 length is 13 residues. Written as DNA, the CDR3 is TGTTCCAGCAGCCCTCCAACAGGGGAAAAACTGTTTTTT. It codes for CSSSPPTGEKLFF.

DNA for the CDR3: TGTGCCAGCAGCGCCCCAAGGGACATGCGGAATCACTATGGCTACACCTTC. The encoded protein is CASSAPRDMRNHYGYTF. The rearrangement joins TRBV9 to TRBJ1-2, with D perhaps TRBD1 (6 bases). This CDR3 is 17 amino acids long. CDR1 and CDR2 from the germline V gene are SGDLS and YYNGEE. Trimming took 3 bases from V and 3 from J, leaving 21 bases between them. Based on the CDR3 plus reference TRBV9 and TRBJ1-2, the full variable domain is DSGVTQTPKHLITATGQRVTLRCSPRSGDLSVYWYQQSLDQGLQFLIQYYNGEERAKGNILERFSAQQFPDLHSELNLSSLELGDSALYFCASSAPRDMRNHYGYTFGSGTRLTVV.

To note about this clone: One end of the junction is discordant with germline, which a read error may explain. Other nucleotide sequences from this sample produce the same CDR3. The genes are TRBV10-2 and TRBJ2-3; 12 nucleotides align to TRBD2. CDR3 length equals 17 residues. Germline V gene data show CDR1 as WSHSY and CDR2 as SAAADI. Here the CDR3 DNA reads TGCGCCAGCAGTGGGTTGCTAGCGGGGGGGAGCACGGATACGCAGTATTTT. This codes for CASSGLLAGGSTDTQYF.